Sequencing of this T cell receptor beta chain was carried out in a study of cytomegalovirus exposure and HLA in healthy donors. Overall study context: Genotyping showed around 81% of approximately 430 donors falling in the Caucasian-associated ancestry cluster.

This clone was observed a handful of times. Antigen unknown. Germline V CDR1 and CDR2: SGHDT, YYEEEE. There are 14 residues in the CDR3. J lost 0 bases, V lost 6 bases, and 3 bases had no gene match. Findings and caveats of the study: Another analysis was done later, and it associated 16,951 TCR beta sequences with HLA alleles at 0.05 false discovery rate. Follow-up analysis seemed to connect common viral pathogens with several of the most significant clusters identified.

Amplification used 60 Vbeta primers and 13 Jbeta primers. This table comes from immunoSEQ multiplex PCR, and its TCRdb copy is limited to in-frame clones, with some not included. In the table there are approximately 300,000 clones, 80% of which are singletons. This TCR came from a girl aged 2 to 9 in good health and CMV-seronegative. Source material: PBMCs. This chain links TRBV5-6 with TRBJ1-5; 7 bases agree with TRBD1. This CDR3 reads CASKQGNSNQPQHF. CDR3 sequence (DNA): TGTGCCAGCAAACAGGGGAATAGCAATCAGCCCCAGCATTTT. Looking up the rest from reference TRBV5-6 and TRBJ1-5 gives the full variable domain: DAGVTQSPTHLIKTRGQQVTLRCSPKSGHDTVSWYQQALGQGPQFIFQYYEEEERQRGNFPDRFSGHQFPNYSSELNVNALLLGDSALYLCASKQGNSNQPQHFGDGTRLSIL.